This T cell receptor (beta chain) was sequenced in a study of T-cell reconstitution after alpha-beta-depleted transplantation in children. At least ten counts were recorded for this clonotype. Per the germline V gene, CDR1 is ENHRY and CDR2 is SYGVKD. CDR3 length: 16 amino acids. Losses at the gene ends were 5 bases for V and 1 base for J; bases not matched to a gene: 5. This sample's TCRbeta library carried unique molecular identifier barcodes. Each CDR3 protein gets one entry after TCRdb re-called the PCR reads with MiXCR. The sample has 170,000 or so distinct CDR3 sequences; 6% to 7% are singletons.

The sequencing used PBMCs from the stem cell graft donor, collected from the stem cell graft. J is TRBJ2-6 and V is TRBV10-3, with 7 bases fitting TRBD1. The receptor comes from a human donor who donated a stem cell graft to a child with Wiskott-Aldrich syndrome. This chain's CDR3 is CAISPGQPSGANVLTF. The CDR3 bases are TGTGCCATCAGTCCGGGACAGCCTTCTGGGGCCAACGTCCTGACTTTC.